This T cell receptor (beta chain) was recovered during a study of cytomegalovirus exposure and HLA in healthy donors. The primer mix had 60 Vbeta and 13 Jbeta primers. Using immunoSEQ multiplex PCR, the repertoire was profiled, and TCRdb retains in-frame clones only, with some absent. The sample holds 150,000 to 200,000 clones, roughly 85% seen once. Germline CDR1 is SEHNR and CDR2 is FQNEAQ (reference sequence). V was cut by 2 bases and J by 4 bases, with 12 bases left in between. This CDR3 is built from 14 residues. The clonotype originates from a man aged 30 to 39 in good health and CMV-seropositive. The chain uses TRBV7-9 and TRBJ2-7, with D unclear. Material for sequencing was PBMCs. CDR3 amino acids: CASSLTQQSYEQYF. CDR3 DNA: TGTGCCAGCAGCTTAACCCAACAGTCATACGAGCAGTACTTC. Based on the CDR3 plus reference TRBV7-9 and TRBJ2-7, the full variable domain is DTGVSQNPRHKITKRGQNVTFRCDPISEHNRLYWYRQTLGQGPEFLTYFQNEAQLEKSRLLSDRFSAERPKGSFSTLEIQRTEQGDSAMYLCASSLTQQSYEQYFGPGTRLTVT.